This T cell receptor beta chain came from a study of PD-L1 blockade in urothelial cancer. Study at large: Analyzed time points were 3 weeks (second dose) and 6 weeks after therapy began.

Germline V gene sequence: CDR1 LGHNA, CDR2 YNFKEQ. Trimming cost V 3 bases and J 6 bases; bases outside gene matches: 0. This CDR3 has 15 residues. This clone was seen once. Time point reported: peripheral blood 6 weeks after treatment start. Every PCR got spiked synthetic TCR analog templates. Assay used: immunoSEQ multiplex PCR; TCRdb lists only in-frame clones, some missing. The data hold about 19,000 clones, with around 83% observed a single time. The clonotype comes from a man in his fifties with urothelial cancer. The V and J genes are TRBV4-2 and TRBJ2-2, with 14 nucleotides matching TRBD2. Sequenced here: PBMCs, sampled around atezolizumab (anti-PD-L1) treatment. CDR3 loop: CASSQTSGGAGELFF. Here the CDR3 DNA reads TGTGCCAGCAGCCAGACTAGCGGGGGGGCCGGGGAGCTGTTTTTT.